The clone carrying this TCR beta chain appeared a few times. The sample is drawn from a study of blood T cell repertoires in COVID-19. Study in general: PBMCs, B-cell-depleted T cells, or T cells were the source of the cDNA or gDNA that made up the material.

CDR3 length: 16 residues. Produced via immunoSEQ multiplex PCR; TCRdb's table is partial and in-frame only. The sample includes roughly 250,000 clones, about 86% of them seen just once. The clonotype originates from a woman aged 40 to 55 with acute COVID-19. This chain joins TRBV21-1 and TRBJ2-1; the DNA was not used to check the table's D call, TRBD2. TRBV21-1 is designated a pseudogene. Sequencing input: PBMCs or T cells enriched from blood (not recorded which). The CDR3, as DNA: TGTGCCAGCAGCAAAGTTCGTAAGGGAGTCACCAATGAGCAGTTCTTC. Protein: CASSKVRKGVTNEQFF.